The TCR beta chain under discussion was sequenced for a study of CD8 T cells in ankylosing spondylitis. Study-wide points: A motif in TCR beta, a set of under 10 highly homologous variants, appeared characteristic of ankylosing spondylitis blood. Disease-linked clones had a CD8+ phenotype and relatively low frequency in peripheral blood.

Each CDR3 protein is one row after TCRdb ran MiXCR on the 5' RACE reads. The sample has around 320,000 distinct CDR3 sequences; around 21% are singletons. CDR1 DFQATT and CDR2 SNEGSKA come from the germline V gene (reference sequence). After removal of 6 bases from V and 0 bases from J, the junction contained 5 bases not matched to a gene. The CDR3 has 15 amino acids. This clonotype was recorded a few times. The target antigen is unknown. Sequenced input: blood, either unsorted or a sorted T cell fraction (not recorded which). This sequence was found in a female donor with ankylosing spondylitis or in good health (not recorded which). The chain recombines TRBV20-1 with TRBJ1-4; 9 bases align to TRBD1. CDR3 nucleotides: TGCAGTGCGTGGGGACAGGGCGCAACTAATGAAAAACTGTTTTTT. Translation: CSAWGQGATNEKLFF.